Listed here are 31 T cell receptor beta chains from one sample, sequenced in a study of blood T cells in healthy people across ages. Alongside a J-beta primer mix, a sample-barcoded 5' primer served in a second PCR lasting 7 to 11 cycles. TCRdb re-analysed the 5' RACE reads in MiXCR, keeping a single row per CDR3 protein. There are around 1,500,000 distinct CDR3 sequences in the sample; over 25% occur only once, and roughly 8.2% lies in the top ten. The sequenced sample was blood. Receptors were obtained from a woman aged 25 to 39 in good health.

This clonotype was recorded once. The chain links TRBV3-1 to TRBJ2-5; perhaps TRBD1 as D (5 bases). Germline loops: CDR1 LGHDT, CDR2 YNNKEL (reference sequence). The V and J ends lost 6 bases and 0 bases respectively, with 26 bases between them. The CDR3 contains 19 residues. As DNA, the CDR3 is TGTGCCAGCAGGGGCAGGGTTCGAATAATTTCCATGTACCAAGAGACCCAGTACTTC. Translation: CASRGRVRIISMYQETQYF.

The chain recombines TRBV19 with TRBJ2-5, with 10 nucleotides matching TRBD1. Germline assignment: CDR1 LNHDA and CDR2 SQIVND (reference sequence). The CDR3 is made up of 14 amino acids. With 4 bases clipped from V and 6 bases from J, the junction kept 5 bases outside the gene matches. DNA for the CDR3: TGTGCCAGTAGTACCGGGACAGGGGTGAAGACCCAGTACTTC. Residues: CASSTGTGVKTQYF.

The gene calls are TRBV2 and TRBJ2-3; possible D gene TRBD2, 6 bases. The CDR3 length is 14 residues. Germline lookup yields CDR1 SNHLY and CDR2 FYNNEI. With 1 base removed from V and 5 bases from J, the gap between germline ends came to 10 bases. CDR3 nucleotide sequence: TGTGCCAGCAGTGAAGATTTCGGGGGAGATACGCAGTATTTT. Translated: CASSEDFGGDTQYF.

This CDR3 reads CASHLDRGPNTEAFF. The CDR3 nucleotides read TGTGCCAGCCATTTGGACAGGGGGCCAAACACTGAAGCTTTCTTT. The rearrangement uses TRBV6-5 and TRBJ1-1, with TRBD1 identical over 11 bases. After removal of 8 bases from V and 2 bases from J, the junction contained 7 bases not matched to a gene. From germline, CDR1 is MNHEY and CDR2 SVGAGI. The CDR3 sequence is 15 residues long.

This clonotype was seen only a few times. This chain joins TRBV5-1 and TRBJ2-3; 7 bases are shared with TRBD2. The CDR3 consists of 16 residues. V gave up 9 bases and J gave up 7 bases; unmatched junction bases: 20. Germline CDR1 and CDR2: SGHRS and YFSETQ. CDR3: CAISTAGGVARNTQYF. The CDR3 nucleotides are TGCGCCATCTCGACCGCTGGGGGGGTCGCGCGGAATACGCAGTATTTT.

V gene TRBV7-9 combines with J gene TRBJ1-1; D unresolved. CDR1 is SEHNR and CDR2 is FQNEAQ in the germline V gene (reference sequence). CDR3 length: 12 residues. V was shortened by 5 bases and J by 6 bases, with 10 bases between the two germline ends. The CDR3: CASSTTTAEAFF. CDR3 sequence (DNA): TGTGCCAGCAGCACGACGACCGCTGAAGCTTTCTTT.

In its sample, this clonotype was seen a few times. This chain uses TRBV29-1 with TRBJ2-5, with D uncertain. The V and J ends lost 7 bases and 1 base respectively, with 13 bases between them. Germline CDR1 reads SQVTM; CDR2 reads ANQGSEA. The CDR3 has 13 amino acids. CDR3 bases: TGCAGCGCTGCTCCGCAATTCCAAGAGACCCAGTACTTC. It is translated as CSAAPQFQETQYF.

The rearrangement joins TRBV24-1 to TRBJ1-2, with D perhaps TRBD1 (6 bases). This CDR3 contains 14 residues. The ends were cut back, 12 bases at V and 5 bases at J, with 21 bases in the middle. In germline, CDR1 is KGHDR, CDR2 SFDVKD. The CDR3 sequence is CAAGGSGSSYGYTF. The DNA of the CDR3 is TGTGCCGCCGGGGGCTCAGGGTCCTCTTATGGCTACACCTTC.

The chain recombines TRBV12-5 with TRBJ2-5; 9 positions match TRBD2. CDR1 and CDR2 from the germline V gene are LGHNT and FRNRAP. Unmatched junction bases numbered 5, after V lost 6 bases and J lost 3 bases. The CDR3 spans 14 residues. The CDR3 protein is CASGEAGGKETQYF. For the CDR3, the DNA is TGTGCTAGTGGCGAAGCGGGAGGTAAAGAGACCCAGTACTTC.

This clonotype was found many times. This sequence joins TRBV29-1 and TRBJ2-1; D uncertain. Germline CDR1 SQVTM, CDR2 ANQGSEA. V was trimmed by 6 bases and J by 13 bases, leaving 13 bases between them. The CDR3 length is 10 residues. CDR3 region: CSVFIIYQFF. CDR3 coding DNA: TGCAGCGTGTTTATAATTTATCAGTTCTTC.

A few counts support this clonotype. The chain joins TRBV10-3 to TRBJ2-3, with D hard to call. Trimming shortened V by 3 bases and J by 6 bases, and 13 bases separated the two germline ends. The CDR3 totals 14 residues. Germline V gene data show CDR1 as ENHRY and CDR2 as SYGVKD. CDR3 sequence (DNA): TGTGCCATCAGTGATACGGGCCGTCCGGATACGCAGTATTTT. This encodes CAISDTGRPDTQYF.

About this clonotype itself: A read error may produce the germline difference seen at one junction end. This sequence joins TRBV4-1 and TRBJ2-3; unclear D gene. Germline CDR1 is MGHRA and CDR2 is YSYEKL. CDR3 length equals 14 residues. The CDR3 loop is CASNPDESPDTQDF. The CDR3 DNA follows: TGCGCCAGCAACCCGGACGAGAGTCCCGATACGCAGGATTTT.

This clonotype was detected once. The chain carries TRBV3-1 and TRBJ2-7; 11 nucleotides match TRBD1. The CDR3 covers 15 residues. Germline V gives CDR1 LGHDT, CDR2 YNNKEL (reference sequence). Trimming cost V 2 bases and J 5 bases; bases outside gene matches: 5. CDR3 protein: CASSQPDRGLDEQYF. For the CDR3, the DNA is TGTGCCAGCAGCCAACCGGACAGGGGGCTCGACGAGCAGTACTTC.

In the case of this clonotype: A junction boundary mismatches the germline segment, possibly from a read error. The V call is TRBV12-3 or TRBV12-4, the J call TRBJ1-2; 8 bases match TRBD1. This CDR3 region has 15 residues. CDR3 sequence reads: CASGLGSRGLGGYTF. CDR3 DNA: TGTGCCAGCGGTTTAGGGTCCAGGGGGCTGGGTGGCTACACCTTC.

This clonotype appeared many times. The rearrangement links TRBV20-1 to TRBJ2-5; 8 bases align to TRBD2. Looked up from germline, CDR1 is DFQATT and CDR2 is SNEGSKA (reference sequence). The CDR3 runs to 16 residues. V lost 0 bases to trimming and J lost 3 bases; unmatched junction nucleotides: 9. CDR3 sequence reads: CSARDPLAGGKETQYF. The CDR3 DNA reads as TGCAGTGCTAGAGATCCCCTCGCGGGGGGAAAAGAGACCCAGTACTTC.

On this clonotype itself: At one end, the junction sequence differs from germline, possibly due to a read error. The CDR3 region is CAWEEGLNYGCTF. CDR3 coding DNA: TGTGCCTGGGAGGAGGGCCTTAACTATGGCTGCACCTTC. The chain couples TRBV30 to TRBJ1-2; no reliable D call. In germline, CDR1 is GTSNPN, CDR2 SVGIG (reference sequence). The CDR3 is 13 amino acids.

This clonotype was seen a few times. The chain uses TRBV5-1 and TRBJ2-3; perhaps D is TRBD1 or TRBD2 (5 bases each). The CDR3 totals 16 residues. Trimming pared 4 bases from V and 0 bases from J, leaving 15 bases between. Germline CDR1 and CDR2: SGHRS and YFSETQ. CDR3 coding DNA: TGCGCCAGCAGCCCGGGACGGGTCTTCAGCACAGATACGCAGTATTTT. This encodes CASSPGRVFSTDTQYF.

This clonotype was observed a few times. The genes are TRBV5-1 and TRBJ1-2, with D perhaps matching TRBD1 (5 bases). The CDR3 is made up of 16 amino acids. Per germline, CDR1 SGHRS and CDR2 YFSETQ. V gave up 4 bases and J gave up 0 bases, with 16 bases separating them. The CDR3 loop reads CASSGLGGLANYGYTF. CDR3 in DNA: TGCGCCAGCAGCGGCCTGGGGGGGTTAGCTAACTATGGCTACACCTTC.

The rearrangement uses TRBV20-1 and TRBJ2-4; weak D call: TRBD2 (5 bases). The CDR3 contains 12 residues. The V end was cut by 0 bases, the J end by 13 bases, with 13 bases between. Germline CDR1 and CDR2: DFQATT and SNEGSKA (reference sequence). CDR3 sequence: CSARDQRAEQYF. CDR3 DNA sequence: TGCAGTGCTAGAGATCAAAGAGCGGAGCAGTACTTC.

The rearrangement joins TRBV6-9 to TRBJ2-7, with D possibly matching TRBD1 (6 bases). The CDR3 is 11 residues long. The germline V and J ends were trimmed by 9 bases and 6 bases, with 12 bases remaining between them. Germline lookup yields CDR1 MNHGY and CDR2 SVAAGI. CDR3 loop: CARYSGVEQYF. CDR3 coding DNA: TGTGCCAGGTACTCAGGGGTCGAGCAGTACTTC.

V usage is TRBV30 and J usage is TRBJ1-2; D is unresolved. This CDR3 contains 15 residues. Germline V gives CDR1 GTSNPN, CDR2 SVGIG (reference sequence). Trimming stripped 4 bases from V and 1 base from J, with 16 bases between. CDR3 loop: CAWNPMGRLNYGYTF. As DNA, the CDR3 is TGTGCCTGGAACCCTATGGGGAGACTTAACTATGGCTACACCTTC.

V and J are TRBV4-1 and TRBJ2-1, with D possibly called TRBD1 or TRBD2 (5 bases each). The CDR3 is 15 residues long. Trimming left V 3 bases short and J 5 bases short, with 14 bases between. From germline, CDR1 is MGHRA and CDR2 YSYEKL. DNA of the CDR3: TGCGCCAGCAGCCAGGTAGCCGGGACCAACAATGAGCAGTTCTTC. It encodes CASSQVAGTNNEQFF.

This clonotype was seen more than once but under ten times. The chain couples TRBV20-1 to TRBJ2-5; TRBD2 matches 7 bases. The germline CDR1 and CDR2 sequences are DFQATT and SNEGSKA (reference sequence). J was trimmed by 5 bases and V by 6 bases; bases with no gene match: 9. This CDR3 has 13 residues. The DNA for the CDR3 is TGCAGTGCCCCCTGGGGGGGGGTTGAGACCCAGTACTTC. Amino acids: CSAPWGGVETQYF.

The V call is TRBV20-1, the J call TRBJ2-2, with D tentatively TRBD1 (5 bases). Trimming shortened V by 0 bases and J by 1 base, and 9 bases separated the two germline ends. This CDR3 contains 15 residues. Germline CDR1 reads DFQATT; CDR2 reads SNEGSKA (reference sequence). CDR3 protein: CSARDAGQNTGELFF. CDR3 sequence (DNA): TGCAGTGCTAGAGATGCAGGGCAGAACACCGGGGAGCTGTTTTTT.

This chain links TRBV29-1 with TRBJ1-1; D unresolved. Germline CDR1 reads SQVTM; CDR2 reads ANQGSEA. The CDR3 length is 11 residues. CDR3 in amino acids: CSSQDGAEAFF. The CDR3 DNA sequence: TGCAGTTCTCAGGACGGCGCTGAAGCTTTCTTT. Looking up the rest from reference TRBV29-1 and TRBJ1-1 gives the full variable domain: SAVISQKPSRDICQRGTSLTIQCQVDSQVTMMFWYRQQPGQSLTLIATANQGSEATYESGFVIDKFPISRPNLTFSTLTVSNMSPEDSSIYLCSSQDGAEAFFGQGTRLTVV.

Turning to this clonotype: A read error may explain this, as a much larger clone is one base away. The chain has TRBV6-5 and TRBJ2-3, with D hard to call. The CDR3 extends over 14 amino acids. CDR1 is MNHEY and CDR2 is SVGAGI in the germline V gene. CDR3 region: CASGYSNPTDTQYF. The CDR3 region has the DNA TGTGCCAGCGGTTACTCGAACCCGACAGATACGCAGTATTTT.

This chain uses TRBV20-1 with TRBJ1-5; maybe TRBD1 (5 bases). The CDR3 length is 13 residues. Trimming cost V 5 bases and J 6 bases, with 14 bases left between them. Germline V gene data show CDR1 as DFQATT and CDR2 as SNEGSKA (reference sequence). This CDR3 reads CSARTQGGQPQHF. The DNA of the CDR3 is TGCAGTGCTCGCACCCAGGGAGGTCAGCCCCAGCATTTT.

This clonotype was seen more than once but under ten times. The J gene is TRBJ1-2, the V gene TRBV5-1; D call uncertain. V was shortened by 4 bases and J by 4 bases, with 17 bases between the two germline ends. CDR3 size: 15 residues. Germline CDR1 SGHRS, CDR2 YFSETQ. The CDR3, as DNA: TGCGCCAGCAGCCTGACTACAGAGGACCTCTATGGCTACACCTTC. The encoded protein is CASSLTTEDLYGYTF. Using reference TRBV5-1 and TRBJ1-2 for the parts outside the CDR3, the full variable domain is KAGVTQTPRYLIKTRGQQVTLSCSPISGHRSVSWYQQTPGQGLQFLFEYFSETQRNKGNFPGRFSGRQFSNSRSEMNVSTLELGDSALYLCASSLTTEDLYGYTFGSGTRLTVV.

This clonotype came up many times. The rearrangement joins TRBV12-3 or TRBV12-4 to TRBJ1-2; D is uncertain. The CDR3 is 15 residues long. V shed 7 bases and J shed 7 bases, with 22 bases lying between them. DNA for the CDR3: TGTGCCAGCAAGTGGAGACGGGGAGGGAAGAGTGGCTACACCTTC. Translating gives CASKWRRGGKSGYTF.

This clonotype appeared a few times. The CDR3 DNA sequence: TGTGCCAGCAGCTTAGAAATCGGAGGGGGCGGCTACGAGCAGTACTTC. Translating gives CASSLEIGGGGYEQYF. V gene TRBV7-6 combines with J gene TRBJ2-7; tentative D call: TRBD1 (7 bases). This CDR3 comprises 16 residues. The V end was cut by 1 base, the J end by 3 bases, with 16 bases between. Germline V gene lookup returns CDR1 SGHVS and CDR2 FNYEAQ.

The chain employs TRBV27 and TRBJ1-5; D unresolved. V was pared by 6 bases and J by 4 bases, with 25 bases between. Per the germline V gene, CDR1 is MNHEY and CDR2 is SMNVEV (reference sequence). The CDR3 runs 18 residues. The CDR3 protein is CASSPPRLNWTSNQPQHF. CDR3 bases: TGTGCCAGCAGCCCCCCCCGACTGAACTGGACTAGTAATCAGCCCCAGCATTTT.